What follows is one T cell receptor (beta chain) and its context. The record originates from a study of breast tumors, draining lymph nodes, adjacent tissues. A single record per CDR3 protein comes from TCRdb applying MiXCR to the multiplex PCR reads. The sample has about 22,000 distinct CDR3 sequences; 50% to 75% are singletons. Sequenced material: tumor-adjacent breast tissue. The sequence derives from a female donor with breast cancer. Some clones in this sample may be carry-over from other donors' samples.

DNA of the CDR3: TGTGCCAGCAGCTTGGTCTGGCGGGAGGGCCCGGGCGAGCAGTACTTC. It encodes CASSLVWREGPGEQYF. V gene TRBV5-6 combines with J gene TRBJ2-7, with 9 bases matching TRBD2. V lost 0 bases and J lost 6; bases outside the gene matches: 10. The CDR3 is made up of 16 amino acids. Germline V gives CDR1 SGHDT, CDR2 YYEEEE.